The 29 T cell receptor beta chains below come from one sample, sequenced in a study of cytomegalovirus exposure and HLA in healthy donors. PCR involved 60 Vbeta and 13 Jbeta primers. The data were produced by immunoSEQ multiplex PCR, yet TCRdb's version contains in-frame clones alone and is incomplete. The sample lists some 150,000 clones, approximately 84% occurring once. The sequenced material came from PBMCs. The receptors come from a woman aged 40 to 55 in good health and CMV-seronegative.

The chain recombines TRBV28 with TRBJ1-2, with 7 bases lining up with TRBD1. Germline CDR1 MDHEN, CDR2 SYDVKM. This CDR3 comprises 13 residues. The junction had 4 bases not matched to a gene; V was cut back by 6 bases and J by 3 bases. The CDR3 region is CASRSGTDYGYTF. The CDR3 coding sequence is TGTGCCAGCAGGTCGGGGACAGACTATGGCTACACCTTC.

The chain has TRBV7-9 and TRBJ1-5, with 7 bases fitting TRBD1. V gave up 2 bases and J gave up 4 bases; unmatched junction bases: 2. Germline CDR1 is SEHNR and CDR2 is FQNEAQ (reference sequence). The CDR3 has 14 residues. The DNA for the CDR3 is TGTGCCAGCAGCTTATCGACAGGGAATCAGCCCCAGCATTTT. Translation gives CASSLSTGNQPQHF.

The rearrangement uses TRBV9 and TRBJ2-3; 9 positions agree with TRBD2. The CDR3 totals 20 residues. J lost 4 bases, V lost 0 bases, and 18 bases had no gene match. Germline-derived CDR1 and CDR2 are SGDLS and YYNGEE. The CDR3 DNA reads TGTGCCAGCAGCGTAGCCGCCAGGGGAGGCGCGGGAGGGGTTCCAGATACGCAGTATTTT. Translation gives CASSVAARGGAGGVPDTQYF.

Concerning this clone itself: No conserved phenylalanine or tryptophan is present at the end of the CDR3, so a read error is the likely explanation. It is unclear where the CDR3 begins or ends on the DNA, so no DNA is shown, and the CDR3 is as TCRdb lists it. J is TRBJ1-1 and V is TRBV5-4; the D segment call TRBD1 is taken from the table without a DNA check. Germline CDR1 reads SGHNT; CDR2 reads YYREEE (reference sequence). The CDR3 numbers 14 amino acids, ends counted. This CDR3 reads CASSLAFVGQGSSL.

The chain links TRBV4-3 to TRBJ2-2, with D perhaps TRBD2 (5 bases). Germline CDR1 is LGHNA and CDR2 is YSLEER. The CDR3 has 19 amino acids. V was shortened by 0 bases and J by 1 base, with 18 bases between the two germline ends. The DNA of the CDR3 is TGCGCCAGCAGCCAAGAAGTCGGCGGTACGGGGTTGAACACCGGGGAGCTGTTTTTT. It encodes CASSQEVGGTGLNTGELFF.

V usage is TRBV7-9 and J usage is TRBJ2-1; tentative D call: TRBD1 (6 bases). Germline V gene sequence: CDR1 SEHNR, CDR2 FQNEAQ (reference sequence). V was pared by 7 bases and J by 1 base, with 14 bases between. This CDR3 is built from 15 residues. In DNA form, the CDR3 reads TGTGCCAGCACCCGTGGAAGGGGGTCCTACAATGAGCAGTTCTTC. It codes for CASTRGRGSYNEQFF.

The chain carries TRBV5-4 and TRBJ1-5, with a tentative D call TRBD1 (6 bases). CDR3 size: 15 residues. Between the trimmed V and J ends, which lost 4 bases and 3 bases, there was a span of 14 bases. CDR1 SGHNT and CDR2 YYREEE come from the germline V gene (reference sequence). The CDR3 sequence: CASSLGGSSNQPQHF. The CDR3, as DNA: TGTGCCAGCAGCCTGGGGGGCAGCTCCAATCAGCCCCAGCATTTT.

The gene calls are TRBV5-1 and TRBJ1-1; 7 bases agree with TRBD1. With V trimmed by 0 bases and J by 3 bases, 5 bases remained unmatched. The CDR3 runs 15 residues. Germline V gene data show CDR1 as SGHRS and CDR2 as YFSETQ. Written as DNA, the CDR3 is TGCGCCAGCAGCTTGGACAGGGGTGGTCACACTGAAGCTTTCTTT. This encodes CASSLDRGGHTEAFF.

CDR3 in DNA: TGTGCCAGCTTGACCGGCGGCGGGGAGCTGTTTTTT. It translates to CASLTGGGELFF. V usage is TRBV18 and J usage is TRBJ2-2; unclear D gene. V shed 7 bases and J shed 7 bases, with 10 bases lying between them. CDR1 and CDR2 (germline): KGHSH, LQKENI. This CDR3 comprises 12 residues.

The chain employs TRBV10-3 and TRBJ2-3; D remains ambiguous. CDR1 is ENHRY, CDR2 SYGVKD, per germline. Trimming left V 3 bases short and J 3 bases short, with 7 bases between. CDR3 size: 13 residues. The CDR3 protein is CAISEAGTDTQYF. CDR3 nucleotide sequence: TGTGCCATCAGTGAAGCCGGGACAGATACGCAGTATTTT.

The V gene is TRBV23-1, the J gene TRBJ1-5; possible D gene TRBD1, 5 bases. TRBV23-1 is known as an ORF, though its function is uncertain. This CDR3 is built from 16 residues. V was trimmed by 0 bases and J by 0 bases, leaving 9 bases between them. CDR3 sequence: CASSQSPGYSNQPQHF. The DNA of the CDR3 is TGCGCCAGCAGTCAATCCCCAGGGTATAGCAATCAGCCCCAGCATTTT.

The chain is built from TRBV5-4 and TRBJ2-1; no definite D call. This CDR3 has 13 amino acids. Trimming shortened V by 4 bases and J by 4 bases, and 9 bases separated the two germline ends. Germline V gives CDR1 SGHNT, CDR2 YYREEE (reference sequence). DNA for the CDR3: TGTGCCAGCAGCGTGCGGTTTTACAATGAGCAGTTCTTC. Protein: CASSVRFYNEQFF.

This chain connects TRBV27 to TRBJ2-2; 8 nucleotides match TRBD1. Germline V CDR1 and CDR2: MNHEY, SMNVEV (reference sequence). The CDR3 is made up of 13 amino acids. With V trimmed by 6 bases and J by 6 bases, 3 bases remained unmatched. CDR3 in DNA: TGTGCCAGCAGCCCAGGGGGCCCCGGGGAGCTGTTTTTT. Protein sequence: CASSPGGPGELFF.

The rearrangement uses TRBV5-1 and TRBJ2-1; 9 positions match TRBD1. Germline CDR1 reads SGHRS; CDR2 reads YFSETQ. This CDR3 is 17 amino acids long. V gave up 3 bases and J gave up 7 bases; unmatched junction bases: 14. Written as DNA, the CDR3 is TGCGCCAGCAGCTATGAACCCGGGACAGGGACTGTAAATGAGCAGTTCTTC. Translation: CASSYEPGTGTVNEQFF.

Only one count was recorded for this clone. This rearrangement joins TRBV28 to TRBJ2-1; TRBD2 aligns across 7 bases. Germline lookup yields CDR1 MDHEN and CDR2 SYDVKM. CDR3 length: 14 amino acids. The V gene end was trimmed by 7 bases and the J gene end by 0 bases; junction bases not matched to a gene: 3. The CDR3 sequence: CASTSGTSYNEQFF. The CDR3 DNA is TGTGCCAGCACAAGCGGGACCTCCTACAATGAGCAGTTCTTC.

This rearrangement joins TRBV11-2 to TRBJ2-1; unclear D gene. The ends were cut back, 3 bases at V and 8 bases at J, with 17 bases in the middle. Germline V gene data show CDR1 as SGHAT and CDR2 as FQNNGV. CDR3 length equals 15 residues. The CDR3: CASSLNMAAIDEQFF. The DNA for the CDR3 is TGTGCCAGCAGCTTGAACATGGCGGCAATCGATGAGCAGTTCTTC.

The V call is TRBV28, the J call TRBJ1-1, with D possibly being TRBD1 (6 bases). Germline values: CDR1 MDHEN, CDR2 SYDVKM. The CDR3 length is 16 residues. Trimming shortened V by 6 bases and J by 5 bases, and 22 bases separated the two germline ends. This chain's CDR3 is CASRPPRGGGKTEAFF. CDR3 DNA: TGTGCCAGCAGACCTCCCCGGGGGGGCGGAAAGACTGAAGCTTTCTTT. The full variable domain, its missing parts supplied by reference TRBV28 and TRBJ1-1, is DVKVTQSSRYLVKRTGEKVFLECVQDMDHENMFWYRQDPGLGLRLIYFSYDVKMKEKGDIPEGYSVSREKKERFSLILESASTNQTSMYLCASRPPRGGGKTEAFFGQGTRLTVV.

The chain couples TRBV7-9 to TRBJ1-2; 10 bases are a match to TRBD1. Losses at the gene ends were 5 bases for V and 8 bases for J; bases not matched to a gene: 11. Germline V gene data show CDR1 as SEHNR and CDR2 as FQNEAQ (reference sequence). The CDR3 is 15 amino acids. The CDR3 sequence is CASSRTGQGDRGYTF. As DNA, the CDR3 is TGTGCCAGCAGCCGAACTGGACAGGGGGATCGGGGCTACACCTTC.

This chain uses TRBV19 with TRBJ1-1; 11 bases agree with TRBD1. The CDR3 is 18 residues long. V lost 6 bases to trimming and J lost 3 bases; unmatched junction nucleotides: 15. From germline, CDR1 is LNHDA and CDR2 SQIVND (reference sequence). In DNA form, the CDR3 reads TGTGCCAGTAGGGCCCGTGGGACAGGGGGGAGAGCGGACACTGAAGCTTTCTTT. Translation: CASRARGTGGRADTEAFF. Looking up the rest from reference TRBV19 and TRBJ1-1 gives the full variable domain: DGGITQSPKYLFRKEGQNVTLSCEQNLNHDAMYWYRQDPGQGLRLIYYSQIVNDFQKGDIAEGYSVSREKKESFPLTVTSAQKNPTAFYLCASRARGTGGRADTEAFFGQGTRLTVV.

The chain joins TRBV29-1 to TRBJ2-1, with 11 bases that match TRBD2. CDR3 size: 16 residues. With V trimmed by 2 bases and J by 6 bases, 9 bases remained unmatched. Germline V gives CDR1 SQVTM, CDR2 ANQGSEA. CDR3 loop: CSVERSRLAGINEQFF. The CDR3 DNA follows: TGCAGCGTTGAACGGTCCCGACTAGCGGGGATCAATGAGCAGTTCTTC.

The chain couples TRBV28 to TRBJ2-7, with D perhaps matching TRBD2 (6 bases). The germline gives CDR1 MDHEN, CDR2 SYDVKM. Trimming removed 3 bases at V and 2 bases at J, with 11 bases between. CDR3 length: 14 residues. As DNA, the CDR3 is TGTGCCAGCAGTTTCGGCGGGACCCCCTACGAGCAGTACTTC. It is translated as CASSFGGTPYEQYF.

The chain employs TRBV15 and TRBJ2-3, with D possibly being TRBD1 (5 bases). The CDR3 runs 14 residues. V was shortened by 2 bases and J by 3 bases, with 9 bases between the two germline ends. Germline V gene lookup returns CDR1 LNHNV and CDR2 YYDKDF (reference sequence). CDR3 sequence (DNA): TGTGCCACCAGCAGACGAAGACAGACAGATACGCAGTATTTT. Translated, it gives CATSRRRQTDTQYF.

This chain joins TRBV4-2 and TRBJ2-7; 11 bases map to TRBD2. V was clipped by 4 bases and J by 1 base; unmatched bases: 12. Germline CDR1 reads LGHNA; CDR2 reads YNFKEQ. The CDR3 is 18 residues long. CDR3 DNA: TGTGCCAGCAGCCGGACGGGTGGGACTAGCGGATCTTCCTACGAGCAGTACTTC. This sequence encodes CASSRTGGTSGSSYEQYF.

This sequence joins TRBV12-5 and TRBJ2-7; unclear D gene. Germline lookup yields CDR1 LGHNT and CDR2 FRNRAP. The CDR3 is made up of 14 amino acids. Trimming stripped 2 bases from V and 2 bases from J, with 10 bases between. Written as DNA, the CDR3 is TGTGCTAGTGGTTTGAACGACATGCCCTACGAGCAGTACTTC. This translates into CASGLNDMPYEQYF.

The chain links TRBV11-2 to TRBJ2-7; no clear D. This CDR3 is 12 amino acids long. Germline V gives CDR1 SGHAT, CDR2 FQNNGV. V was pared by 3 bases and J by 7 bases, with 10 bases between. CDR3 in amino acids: CASSLWFQEQYF. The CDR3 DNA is TGTGCCAGCAGCTTGTGGTTCCAGGAGCAGTACTTC.

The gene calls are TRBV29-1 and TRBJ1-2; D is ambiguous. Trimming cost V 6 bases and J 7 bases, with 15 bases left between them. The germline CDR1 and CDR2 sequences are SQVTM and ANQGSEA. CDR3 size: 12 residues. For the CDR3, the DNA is TGCAGCGTCCTTACCATGGGCTCTGGCTACACCTTC. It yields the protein CSVLTMGSGYTF.

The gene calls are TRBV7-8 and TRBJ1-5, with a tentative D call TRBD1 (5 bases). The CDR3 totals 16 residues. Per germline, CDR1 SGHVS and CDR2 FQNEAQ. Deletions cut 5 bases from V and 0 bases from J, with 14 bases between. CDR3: CASSGVRQYSNQPQHF. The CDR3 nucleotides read TGTGCCAGCAGCGGAGTGAGACAGTATAGCAATCAGCCCCAGCATTTT.

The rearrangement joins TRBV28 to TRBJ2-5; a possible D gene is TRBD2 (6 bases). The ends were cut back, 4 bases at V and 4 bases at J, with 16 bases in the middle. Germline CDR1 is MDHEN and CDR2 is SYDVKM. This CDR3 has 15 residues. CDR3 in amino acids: CASSSGGETAETQYF. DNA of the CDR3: TGTGCCAGCAGTTCCGGGGGAGAAACGGCAGAGACCCAGTACTTC.

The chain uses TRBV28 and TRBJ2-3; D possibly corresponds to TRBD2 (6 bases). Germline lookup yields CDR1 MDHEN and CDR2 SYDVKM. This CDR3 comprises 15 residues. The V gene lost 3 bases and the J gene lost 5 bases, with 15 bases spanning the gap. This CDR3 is CASSFRDLGGDTQYF. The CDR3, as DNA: TGTGCCAGCAGTTTCCGGGACTTGGGGGGAGATACGCAGTATTTT.